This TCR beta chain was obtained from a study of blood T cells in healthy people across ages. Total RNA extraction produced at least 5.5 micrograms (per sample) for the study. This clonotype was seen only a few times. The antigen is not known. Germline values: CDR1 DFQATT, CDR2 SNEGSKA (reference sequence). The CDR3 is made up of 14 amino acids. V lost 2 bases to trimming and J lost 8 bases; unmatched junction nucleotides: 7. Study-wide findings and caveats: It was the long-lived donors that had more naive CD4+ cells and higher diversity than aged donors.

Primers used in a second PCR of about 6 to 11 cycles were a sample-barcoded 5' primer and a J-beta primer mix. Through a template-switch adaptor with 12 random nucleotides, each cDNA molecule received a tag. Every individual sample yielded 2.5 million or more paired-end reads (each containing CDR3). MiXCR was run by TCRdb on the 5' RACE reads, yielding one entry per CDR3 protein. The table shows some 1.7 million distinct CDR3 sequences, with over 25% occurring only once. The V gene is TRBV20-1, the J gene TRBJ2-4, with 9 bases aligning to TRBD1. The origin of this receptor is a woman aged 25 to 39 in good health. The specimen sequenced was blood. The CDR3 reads CSARNKDRGDIQYF. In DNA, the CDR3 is TGCAGTGCTAGAAATAAGGACAGGGGAGACATTCAGTACTTC.